This T cell receptor beta chain was profiled in a study of PD-1 blockade in classical Hodgkin lymphoma. Findings and caveats of the study: Unlike CD8+ TCR diversity, which did not rise significantly by C4D1, CD4+ TCR diversity did. Although disease activity or prior therapy may be involved, causes of the repertoire differences remain undefined. Complete responders started with a diversity level that resembled newly diagnosed patients at baseline.

Concerning this clone itself: The target antigen is unknown.

Assay: immunoSEQ multiplex PCR; the TCRdb copy retains only in-frame clones and omits some. The table has 95,000 or so clones, over 80% seen once. Each of the patients experienced relapse following autologous stem cell transplantation, and their brentuximab vedotin exposure differed. Patients had relapsed/refractory classical Hodgkin lymphoma with complete response, partial response or progressive disease as best response. V trimming: 4 bases; J trimming: 4 bases; junction bases outside the gene matches: 16. Germline V gene sequence: CDR1 SGHDT, CDR2 YYEEEE. The CDR3 consists of 17 residues. The rearrangement uses TRBV5-6 and TRBJ2-7; the match to TRBD2 covers 8 bases. The TCR originated in a human donor with classical Hodgkin lymphoma. The material was peripheral blood mononuclear cells (PBMCs), obtained at baseline. Written as DNA, the CDR3 is TGTGCCAGCAGCGCTCCTCAGGGCATTGGACTAGCTTACGAGCAGTACTTC. Protein sequence: CASSAPQGIGLAYEQYF.